The TCR beta chain described here comes from a study of tumor-infiltrating lymphocytes in primary liver carcinoma. Starting material of about 450 ng total RNA yielded TCR beta cDNA via a constant-region primer. Three nested multiplex PCR rounds of slightly modified ARM-PCR generated TCR beta libraries. Each of the first two PCR rounds ran approximately 11 cycles with TRBV1-TRBV30 forward and C-beta reverse primers. One entry per CDR3 protein, called by TCRdb with MiXCR from the multiplex PCR reads. The top ten hold more than 8% of the sample, which has 99,000 or so distinct CDR3 sequences, around 63% seen once. As for this clonotype: Its antigen is currently unknown. Compared with germline, one end of the junction differs, possibly owing to a read error.

Unsorted bulk tissue (20-30 mg) underwent RNA and DNA co-extraction. Study outcomes and limitations: Tumor-adjacent and tumor-blood pairs showed less overlap than tumor region pairs. Among top clones, only about 7-24% appeared in all five tumor regions.

Per the germline V gene, CDR1 is MNHEY and CDR2 is SVGAGI. The CDR3 consists of 11 residues. The specimen sequenced was liver tumor tissue from sampling region 5. Noted subset: tumor region T5, tumor centre. This receptor was taken from a woman aged 55-70 years with primary liver carcinoma and hepatitis B virus infection. This chain links TRBV6-5 with TRBJ1-1; D unresolved. CDR3 residues: CASTYETEAFF. The CDR3 coding sequence is TGTGCTAGCACCTACGAGACCGAAGCTTTCTTT.